This is a list of T cell receptor beta chains from one sample in a study of early T cells in non-severe SARS-CoV-2 infection. TCRdb itself ran the 5' RACE reads through MiXCR, one entry per CDR3 protein. This table holds 70,000 to 90,000 distinct CDR3 sequences, around 11% found once. Sequenced input: whole blood. These receptors were taken from an adult who was a healthcare worker with PCR-confirmed SARS-CoV-2 infection or an uninfected control (not recorded which). Both conserved end residues are part of each CDR3. D genes are given only for firm matches. Size is stated for part of the rows, as once, few or many counts, or as a class when the clone is expanded.

>-|TRBJ1-6|TRBD1|TRBV6-6
TGTGCCAGCAGTTCGGGACAGGGTGGGTCACCCCTCCACTTT
CASSSGQGGSPLHF
>-|TRBJ2-7|TRBD2|TRBV5-1
TGCGCCAGCAGCCCGGGACAGGCAGCGGGGGGGTACGAGCAGTACTTC
CASSPGQAAGGYEQYF
>-|TRBJ1-4|-|TRBV6-5
TGTGCCAGCAGTTACGGATCAAGGGGGAGGGAGGAAAAACTGTTTTTT
CASSYGSRGREEKLFF
>once|TRBJ1-4|-|TRBV2
TGTGCCAGCGGTGACAGTAAACTGTTTTTT
CASGDSKLFF
>few|TRBJ1-2|-|TRBV27
TGTGCCAGCAGTTCCACCCTGGACAGAAGCAACTATGGCTACACCTTC
CASSSTLDRSNYGYTF
>-|TRBJ1-1|-|TRBV3-1
TGTGCCAGCAGCCTTCGGACAGCTGAAGCTTTCTTT
CASSLRTAEAFF
>-|TRBJ2-7|-|TRBV20-1
TGCAGTGCTAGTGGCCAGCCCGGAAGGGGGGCCTACGAGCAGTACTTC
CSASGQPGRGAYEQYF
>few|TRBJ2-1|TRBD2|TRBV2
TGTGCCAGCAGAAAGAGCGGGGGGGCCGCAAATGAGCAGTTCTTC
CASRKSGGAANEQFF
>-|TRBJ2-5|-|TRBV11-2
TGTGCCAGCAGCTTGCCCCCCATGGAGACCCAGTACTTC
CASSLPPMETQYF
>-|TRBJ2-5|-|TRBV9
TGTGCCAGCAGCGTCCGGGGCGTCGGCCAAGAGACCCAGTACTTC
CASSVRGVGQETQYF
>-|TRBJ2-5|-|TRBV28
TGTGCCAGCAGTCCCTCAGGGGGGCGAGAGACCCAGTACTTC
CASSPSGGRETQYF
>few|TRBJ2-7|TRBD2|TRBV12-3/TRBV12-4
TGTGCCAGCAGCACCGGGACTACAAACGAGCAGTACTTC
CASSTGTTNEQYF
>many|TRBJ1-2|-|TRBV4-2
TGTGCCAGCAGCCAAGATTGGACCAGGGAAGTTCAGGGCTACACCTTC
CASSQDWTREVQGYTF
>-|TRBJ2-3|-|TRBV11-3
TGTGCCAGCAGCTTAGACAGGGCAGGGCGGTTCACAGATACGCAGTATTTT
CASSLDRAGRFTDTQYF
>few|TRBJ2-2|-|TRBV3-1
TGTGCCAGCAGCCAAGGGTACACCGGGGAGCTGTTTTTT
CASSQGYTGELFF
>-|TRBJ2-1|TRBD2|TRBV11-2
TGTACCAGCAGCTTAGAGGCGGCGGGGGGCCGTGTAGGACAGCAGTTCTTC
CTSSLEAAGGRVGQQFF
>few|TRBJ2-1|-|TRBV9
TGTGCCAGCAGCGTAGCTCCAGGGCCTGGCAATGAGCAGTTCTTC
CASSVAPGPGNEQFF
>many|TRBJ2-7|-|TRBV15
TGTGCCACCAGCATGCTGATGGGTGTAGGGCGCGAGCAGTACTTC
CATSMLMGVGREQYF
>few|TRBJ2-1|TRBD2|TRBV10-1
TGCGCCAGCAGTACGACTAGCGGGGGGGGATACAATGAGCAGTTCTTC
CASSTTSGGGYNEQFF
>-|TRBJ2-3|-|TRBV14
TGTGCCAGCAGCACGAGACGGGGGGCGGTGGGCCCAGATACGCAGTATTTT
CASSTRRGAVGPDTQYF
>many|TRBJ2-1|-|TRBV10-2
TGCGCCAGCAGGCAGGGCGCGAGCTCCTACAATGAGCAGTTCTTC
CASRQGASSYNEQFF
>few|TRBJ1-1|-|TRBV29-1
TGCAGCGTTGTCCCTTCGACGGTTGTGAACACTGAAGCTTTCTTT
CSVVPSTVVNTEAFF
>few|TRBJ2-7|-|TRBV6-6
TGTGCCAGCAGTTACGGGGAGGTTTACGAGCAGTACTTC
CASSYGEVYEQYF
>-|TRBJ1-1|-|TRBV4-2
TGTGCCAGCAGCCAAGCCCGAGGGGACAACACTGAAGCTTTCTTT
CASSQARGDNTEAFF
>-|TRBJ2-7|-|TRBV29-1
TGCAGCGCGGGAAACCCCTACGAGCAGTACTTC
CSAGNPYEQYF
>few|TRBJ1-6|-|TRBV5-4
TGTGCCAGCAGCCGGGGGAGGGACGGGAATTTACCCCTCCACTTT
CASSRGRDGNLPLHF
>-|TRBJ1-5|-|TRBV12-3/TRBV12-4
TGTGCCAGCAGTCCACAAAATCAGCCCCAGCATTTT
CASSPQNQPQHF
>few|TRBJ1-1|-|TRBV5-1
TGCGCCAGCAGGGGTCTAGATGAAGCTTTCTTT
CASRGLDEAFF
>many|TRBJ2-7|-|TRBV7-9
TGTGCCAGCAGTTCAACCGGGACGGATTCCTACGAGCAGTACTTC
CASSSTGTDSYEQYF
>many|TRBJ2-3|-|TRBV6-5
TGTGCCAGCAGTTATACCCTCACAGATACGCAGTATTTT
CASSYTLTDTQYF
>few|TRBJ1-2|-|TRBV6-6
TGTGCCAGCAGTTACTTTAGACAGAACTATGGCTACACCTTC
CASSYFRQNYGYTF
>few|TRBJ1-6|-|TRBV27
TGTGCCAGCAGTTTCTCAGGGGTACCCTATAATTCACCCCTCCACTTT
CASSFSGVPYNSPLHF
>many|TRBJ2-7|TRBD1|TRBV9
TGTGCCAGCAGCCGGGACAGGTCCAACTCCTACGAGCAGTACTTC
CASSRDRSNSYEQYF
>few|TRBJ2-2|TRBD1|TRBV30
TGTGCCTGGACCCAGGGGGCGAAGGACACCGGGGAGCTGTTTTTT
CAWTQGAKDTGELFF
>-|TRBJ1-2|-|TRBV3-1
TGTGCCAGCAGCCGCGAGGGTTTCGAGGCTGGCTACACCTTC
CASSREGFEAGYTF
>-|TRBJ1-1|-|TRBV7-8
TGTGCCACCATGGCTGATGAGAACACTGAAGCTTTCTTT
CATMADENTEAFF
>-|TRBJ1-1|-|TRBV4-3
TGCGCCAGCAGCCAAGAAGGGACATATGAAGCTTTCTTT
CASSQEGTYEAFF
>many|TRBJ1-1|-|TRBV7-3
TGTGCCAGCAGCTTACGGGGTCCGATGAACACTGAAGCTTTCTTT
CASSLRGPMNTEAFF
>many|TRBJ2-3|TRBD1|TRBV11-3
TGTGCCAGCAGCCGTGGGACAGGGAAAGGAGATACGCAGTATTTT
CASSRGTGKGDTQYF
>many|TRBJ1-2|-|TRBV7-9
TGTGCCAGCAGCTCGACTGCCACCTCTTCGGGCTACACCTTC
CASSSTATSSGYTF
>-|TRBJ1-1|TRBD1|TRBV27
TGTGCCAGCAGTCTAGACAGGGGGTTGAACACTGAAGCTTTCTTT
CASSLDRGLNTEAFF
>-|TRBJ1-6|TRBD1|TRBV11-2
TGTGCCAGCAGCTTCTTGACAGGGAGGGATTCACCCCTCCACTTT
CASSFLTGRDSPLHF
>many|TRBJ2-2|TRBD2|TRBV10-3
TGTGCCATCACCCCTGGGGAGGGGCCCAACACCGGGGAGCTGTTTTTT
CAITPGEGPNTGELFF
>-|TRBJ2-1|-|TRBV6-6
TGTGCCACAGGGTGGTTAACCGATGAGCAGTTCTTC
CATGWLTDEQFF
>-|TRBJ1-2|TRBD1|TRBV10-3
TGTGCCATCACAGGGGGCGGTGGCTACACCTTC
CAITGGGGYTF
>few|TRBJ2-1|-|TRBV20-1
TGCAGTGCTAGAGATCGATTGCGGGGCAAATACAATGAGCAGTTCTTC
CSARDRLRGKYNEQFF
>-|TRBJ2-3|TRBD1|TRBV29-1
TGCAGCATAGGACAGGGGGCCTTGACAGATACGCAGTATTTT
CSIGQGALTDTQYF
>few|TRBJ2-3|-|TRBV30
TGTGCCTGGACGACAGCCCGGACTAGCACAGATACGCAGTATTTT
CAWTTARTSTDTQYF
>many|TRBJ1-2|-|TRBV2
TGTGCCAGCAGCCTTTGGGAGAAGGATGGCTACACCTTC
CASSLWEKDGYTF
>few|TRBJ2-1|TRBD1|TRBV29-1
TGCAGCGCACTGACAGGGGTTGGGACCTATGAGCAGTTCTTC
CSALTGVGTYEQFF
>many|TRBJ2-3|-|TRBV5-1
TGCGCCAGCAGCTTGGAAGTAGCCCCTAGCACAGATACGCAGTATTTT
CASSLEVAPSTDTQYF
>many|TRBJ2-7|-|TRBV11-2
TGTGCCAGCAGGACTTGGGGCAGCCACGAGCAGTACTTC
CASRTWGSHEQYF
>many|TRBJ1-1|TRBD1|TRBV19
TGTGCCAGTAGTACCTACTCGACAGGGAACGGCGCTGAAGCTTTCTTT
CASSTYSTGNGAEAFF
>many|TRBJ2-5|TRBD1|TRBV7-9
TGTGCCAGCAGCCCACGGGACAGGGGGGAGACCCAGTACTTC
CASSPRDRGETQYF
>-|TRBJ1-1|TRBD1|TRBV30
TGTGCCTGGAGTGGGGACAGGCTAGCTTTCTTT
CAWSGDRLAFF
>-|TRBJ1-1|-|TRBV29-1
TGCAGCGTTGAAACAGGAATGAACACTGAAGCTTTCTTT
CSVETGMNTEAFF
>many|TRBJ1-5|TRBD1|TRBV2
TGTGCCAGCAGACAGGGGAATCAGCCCCAGCATTTT
CASRQGNQPQHF
>many|TRBJ2-2|-|TRBV21-1
TGTGCCAGCAGCACCAGACAGGGGAACACCGGGGAGCTGTTTTTT
CASSTRQGNTGELFF
>few|TRBJ2-7|TRBD2|TRBV29-1
TGCAGCGCGGAGGGCGGGAGCGAGCAGTACTTC
CSAEGGSEQYF
>many|TRBJ2-7|-|TRBV12-3/TRBV12-4
TGTGCCAGCAGTCGGGACTCGACCTACGAGCAGTACTTC
CASSRDSTYEQYF